This TCR beta chain was found in a study of cytomegalovirus exposure and HLA in healthy donors. The PCR was carried out with 60 Vbeta primers and 13 Jbeta primers. The assay was immunoSEQ multiplex PCR, and TCRdb's table has in-frame clones only and misses some. The data hold over 90,000 clones, with over 60% observed a single time. This CDR3 has 11 amino acids. The germline V and J ends were trimmed by 4 bases and 8 bases, with 9 bases remaining between them. The V gene's germline CDR1 is DFQATT and CDR2 SNEGSKA (reference sequence). As regards this clone: Its antigen is not known.

Sampled while nominally healthy, donors likely had unrecorded immune exposures. Broader study findings: TCR beta sequences reportedly predicted the HLA-A and HLA-B alleles of most subjects accurately. Several of the most significant clusters appeared, in a later analysis, to be linked to common viral pathogens. The majority of TCR sequences were rare, yet some public TCRs appeared in many donors.

This chain links TRBV20-1 with TRBJ2-1; maybe TRBD2 (6 bases). The sequence derives from a male donor in good health and CMV-seropositive. Sequenced: PBMCs. CDR3 in DNA: TGCAGTGCTAAGGGACTCGATGAGCAGTTCTTC. Protein: CSAKGLDEQFF.